What follows are 8 T cell receptor beta chains derived from one specimen sequenced in a study of identical twins. TCRdb processed the 5' RACE reads anew with MiXCR; each CDR3 protein has one entry. The profile shows about 390,000 distinct CDR3 sequences, 9% of them singletons. Sequencing used naive T cells sorted from blood. These receptors all stem from a woman aged 50 to 60 in good health.

Only a few counts were recorded for this clonotype. The chain uses TRBV5-5 and TRBJ1-1; D is unclear. Germline CDR1 SGHKS, CDR2 YYEKEE (reference sequence). The ends were cut back, 2 bases at V and 2 bases at J, with 10 bases in the middle. The CDR3 covers 14 residues. CDR3 nucleotide sequence: TGTGCCAGCAGCTTCAGTGGCGGAAACACTGAAGCTTTCTTT. This sequence encodes CASSFSGGNTEAFF.

There are many counts of this clonotype. V gene TRBV12-3 or TRBV12-4 combines with J gene TRBJ2-7; 7 bases map to TRBD1. The CDR3 is 15 residues long. The trim removed 5 bases at V and 0 bases at J, leaving 7 bases unmatched. The CDR3: CASSQLGTDSYEQYF. CDR3 nucleotides: TGTGCCAGCAGTCAACTCGGGACAGACTCCTACGAGCAGTACTTC.

About this clonotype: A much larger clonotype is one base distant, so this may be a read error. The rearrangement uses TRBV28 and TRBJ2-3, with D possibly TRBD2 on 5 matching bases. The CDR3 is 16 amino acids. The germline gives CDR1 MDHEN, CDR2 SYDVKM. The CDR3 region is CASSKGRLAGKDTPYF. Written as DNA, the CDR3 is TGTGCCAGCAGTAAAGGGCGGCTAGCTGGAAAAGATACGCCGTATTTT.

The chain couples TRBV4-1 to TRBJ2-3; D may match TRBD1 or TRBD2 (5 bases each). V gave up 1 base and J gave up 4 bases, with 15 bases separating them. Germline V CDR1 and CDR2: MGHRA, YSYEKL. The CDR3 extends over 16 amino acids. CDR3 in DNA: TGCGCCAGCAGCCAAGGAGGGGCTGTAATATCAGATACGCAGTATTTT. This codes for CASSQGGAVISDTQYF.

This clonotype was seen many times. V gene TRBV9 combines with J gene TRBJ2-1, with TRBD2 identical over 8 bases. CDR1 and CDR2 from the germline V gene are SGDLS and YYNGEE. The V and J ends lost 0 bases and 4 bases, in that order; junction bases with no gene match: 6. This CDR3 region has 16 residues. CDR3 in amino acids: CASSVALAGLYNEQFF. In DNA, the CDR3 is TGTGCCAGCAGCGTAGCCCTAGCGGGCCTTTACAATGAGCAGTTCTTC.

CDR3 amino acids: CASSSLSYSYNEQFF. The CDR3 DNA reads as TGCGCCAGCAGCTCCCTCTCCTACTCCTACAATGAGCAGTTCTTC. The chain has TRBV5-1 and TRBJ2-1; D remains unclear. V lost 3 bases to trimming and J lost 0 bases, with 10 bases between them. CDR1 SGHRS and CDR2 YFSETQ come from the germline V gene. The CDR3 contains 15 residues.

V is TRBV6-5 and J is TRBJ2-2; TRBD2 agrees at 11 bases. Germline CDR1 reads MNHEY; CDR2 reads SVGAGI. This CDR3 is built from 17 residues. With 7 bases clipped from V and 5 bases from J, the junction kept 12 bases outside the gene matches. CDR3 in DNA: TGTGCCAGCATGGGAACCTCTCTAGCGGGAGGAACCGGGGAGCTGTTTTTT. This gives the protein CASMGTSLAGGTGELFF.

This clonotype has ten or more counts. V and J are TRBV24-1 and TRBJ2-1, with TRBD2 identical over 7 bases. The germline gives CDR1 KGHDR, CDR2 SFDVKD. With 5 bases clipped from V and 8 bases from J, the junction kept 2 bases outside the gene matches. This CDR3 spans 12 amino acids. The CDR3 loop reads CATSGGGDEQFF. In DNA, the CDR3 is TGTGCCACCAGTGGGGGAGGGGATGAGCAGTTCTTC.